Listed below are T cell receptor beta chains from one sample, sequenced in a study of shared clonotypes between healthy human individuals. Profiled with immunoSEQ multiplex PCR; TCRdb holds only in-frame clones, not every one. The sample gives 2 million to 2.5 million clones, roughly 92% of which show up once; 0.3% to 0.45% is in the top ten. The source material was naive CD4+ T cells from PBMCs. The source of these receptors is a man aged 18 to 30 in good health. Some clones in this sample may be carry-over from other donors' samples. CDR3s include the opening cysteine and the closing phenylalanine or tryptophan. A D gene is named only where the DNA matches it firmly. Expanded clones get a size class; other rows say once, few or many, or leave the size out.

v_call	d_call	j_call	clone_size	cdr3_aa	cdr3_nt
TRBV11-2	NA	TRBJ1-1	once	CASSLRGVVGTEAFF	TGTGCCAGCAGCTTAAGGGGCGTGGTGGGCACTGAAGCTTTCTTT
TRBV5-3	NA	TRBJ2-3	NA	CARSLGGHDRCTDTQYF	TGTGCCAGAAGCTTGGGGGGACACGATAGATGCACAGATACGCAGTATTTT
TRBV29-1	TRBD2	TRBJ2-3	once	CSVHPSGSTDTQYF	TGCAGCGTTCATCCTAGCGGTAGCACAGATACGCAGTATTTT
TRBV19	NA	TRBJ2-5	NA	CASSISGIRETQYF	TGTGCCAGTAGTATATCGGGGATTCGAGAGACCCAGTACTTC
TRBV6-4	NA	TRBJ1-3	NA	CASSDSADPGNTIYF	TGTGCCAGCAGTGACTCGGCAGACCCGGGAAACACCATATATTTT
TRBV2	TRBD1	TRBJ1-2	NA	CASSIGQGVYGYTF	TGTGCCAGCAGCATAGGACAGGGAGTCTATGGCTACACCTTC
TRBV5-6	TRBD1	TRBJ1-6	NA	CASSRDRNNSPLHF	TGTGCCAGCAGCCGGGACAGAAATAATTCACCCCTCCACTTT
TRBV6-6	NA	TRBJ2-1	NA	CASRGGMSSYNEQFF	TGTGCCAGCAGGGGCGGGATGAGCTCCTACAATGAGCAGTTCTTC
TRBV6-6	NA	TRBJ2-7	NA	CASTRVGYEQYF	TGTGCCAGCACCCGAGTGGGGTACGAGCAGTACTTC
TRBV6-5	TRBD1	TRBJ2-1	NA	CASSRQGPSHNEQFF	TGTGCCAGCAGTCGACAGGGCCCCTCTCACAATGAGCAGTTCTTC
TRBV9	NA	TRBJ1-1	NA	CASSTLHSNTEAFF	TGTGCCAGCAGCACCTTACACTCGAACACTGAAGCTTTCTTT
TRBV5-1	NA	TRBJ2-2	NA	CASSLALFQTGELFF	TGCGCCAGCAGCTTGGCTCTTTTTCAGACCGGGGAGCTGTTTTTT
TRBV5-1	TRBD1	TRBJ1-1	NA	CASSPGQGGDTEAFF	TGCGCCAGCAGCCCGGGACAGGGGGGAGACACTGAAGCTTTCTTT
TRBV7-2	TRBD1	TRBJ2-7	NA	CASSLVGTGSSYEQYF	TGTGCCAGCAGCTTAGTGGGGACAGGGAGCTCCTACGAGCAGTACTTC
TRBV5-4	NA	TRBJ2-1	NA	CASSSSIGGVRQFF	TGTGCCAGCAGCTCATCAATAGGCGGGGTCCGGCAGTTCTTC
TRBV15	TRBD1	TRBJ2-6	NA	CATSGGTGAPPSGANVLTF	TGTGCCACCAGCGGGGGGACAGGGGCCCCCCCTTCTGGGGCCAACGTCCTGACTTTC
TRBV6-1	TRBD2	TRBJ2-1	once	CATSGRVYNEQFF	TGTGCCACTAGCGGGAGGGTCTACAATGAGCAGTTCTTC
TRBV7-9	TRBD2	TRBJ2-3	NA	CASSFTVTSGSADTQYF	TGTGCCAGCAGCTTTACCGTGACTAGCGGGAGTGCAGATACGCAGTATTTT